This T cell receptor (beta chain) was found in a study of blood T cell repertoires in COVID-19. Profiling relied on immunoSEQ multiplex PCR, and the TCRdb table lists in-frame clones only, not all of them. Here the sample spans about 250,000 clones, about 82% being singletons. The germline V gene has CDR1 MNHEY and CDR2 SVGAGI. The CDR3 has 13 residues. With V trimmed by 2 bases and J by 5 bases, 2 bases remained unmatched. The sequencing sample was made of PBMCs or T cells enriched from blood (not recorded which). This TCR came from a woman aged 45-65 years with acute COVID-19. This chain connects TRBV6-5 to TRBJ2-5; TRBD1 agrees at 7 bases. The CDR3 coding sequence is TGTGCCAGCAGTTACCCGACAGGGGAGACCCAGTACTTC. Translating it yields CASSYPTGETQYF.